The rows below give T cell receptor beta chains drawn from one sample of a study of T-cell memory formation after mild COVID-19. TCRdb reanalysed the 5' RACE reads using MiXCR and keeps one entry per CDR3 protein. Of 150,000 to 200,000 distinct CDR3 sequences listed, around a third are singletons. The sequencing sample was made of PBMCs or a T cell subset sorted from them (not recorded which). These receptors all stem from an adult woman who had mild COVID-19 (a few samples of this study predate the infection). Cell type and time point are not known. CDR3s include the opening cysteine and the closing phenylalanine or tryptophan. Each record gives: CDR3 protein, CDR3 DNA, J gene, CDR3 length, D gene, V gene, clone size. D genes are given only for firm matches. The size field is filled for only some rows; it gives once, few, many or a size class.

CSVRDRRNSPLHF TGCAGCGTTAGGGACAGGAGAAATTCACCCCTCCACTTT TRBJ1-6 13 TRBD1 TRBV29-1 few
CASSQDPFGQQYF TGCGCCAGCAGCCAAGATCCCTTCGGGCAGCAGTACTTC TRBJ2-7 13 - TRBV4-1 -
CASSLGILTGGEETQYF TGCGCCAGCAGCTTGGGGATCCTTACAGGAGGGGAAGAGACCCAGTACTTC TRBJ2-5 17 - TRBV5-1 few
CASSLSIAGGLADTQYF TGTGCCAGCAGCCTCTCAATAGCGGGAGGGCTGGCAGATACGCAGTATTTT TRBJ2-3 17 TRBD2 TRBV6-2/TRBV6-3 few
CSVRTGEQPQHF TGCAGCGTTAGGACAGGGGAACAGCCCCAGCATTTT TRBJ1-5 12 TRBD1 TRBV29-1 many
CASSQDRGNQPQHF TGTGCCAGCAGCCAGGACAGGGGCAATCAGCCCCAGCATTTT TRBJ1-5 14 TRBD1 TRBV7-9 -
CAISQRDQETQYF TGTGCCATCAGCCAAAGGGACCAAGAGACCCAGTACTTC TRBJ2-5 13 - TRBV10-3 -
CASSTDRTENIQYF TGTGCCAGCAGCACTGACCGGACAGAAAACATTCAGTACTTC TRBJ2-4 14 - TRBV7-9 -
CASSLAALGTGGNIQYF TGTGCCAGCAGCTTAGCGGCCTTGGGGACAGGGGGAAACATTCAGTACTTC TRBJ2-4 17 TRBD1 TRBV7-8 few
CASSPLPGTGVEETQYF TGTGCCAGCTCACCATTACCCGGGACAGGGGTCGAAGAGACCCAGTACTTC TRBJ2-5 17 TRBD1 TRBV18 -
CASSQGEQGPYEQYF TGCGCCAGCAGCCAAGGGGAACAGGGTCCCTACGAGCAGTACTTC TRBJ2-7 15 - TRBV4-1 few
CASGLVRSGGVNEQFF TGTGCTAGTGGTTTGGTACGGTCGGGTGGTGTGAATGAGCAGTTCTTC TRBJ2-1 16 - TRBV12-5 -
CASTDPPGRPEGEKLFF TGTGCCAGCACCGACCCTCCCGGCAGGCCTGAGGGGGAAAAACTGTTTTTT TRBJ1-4 17 - TRBV2 -
CASSLIPRGTGGSNEKLFF TGCGCCAGCAGTTTGATACCCCGGGGCACAGGGGGCTCTAATGAAAAACTGTTTTTT TRBJ1-4 19 TRBD1 TRBV5-1 -
CSAIKPPALNTEAFF TGCAGCGCCATCAAGCCCCCGGCGCTGAACACTGAAGCTTTCTTT TRBJ1-1 15 - TRBV29-1 few
CSVVSDMVEQFF TGCAGCGTTGTTTCCGACATGGTTGAGCAGTTCTTC TRBJ2-1 12 - TRBV29-1 -
CASGPGHGYTF TGTGCCAGCGGCCCGGGACATGGCTACACCTTC TRBJ1-2 11 - TRBV3-1 once
CSVEGGRDYGYTF TGCAGCGTTGAAGGTGGCCGAGACTATGGCTACACCTTC TRBJ1-2 13 - TRBV29-1 -
CASSQEEGALNTEAFF TGTGCCAGCAGCCAAGAGGAGGGGGCCTTGAACACTGAAGCTTTCTTT TRBJ1-1 16 TRBD1 TRBV4-2 -
CASSKRQGDTEAFF TGTGCCAGCAGCAAACGACAGGGGGACACTGAAGCTTTCTTT TRBJ1-1 14 TRBD1 TRBV12-3/TRBV12-4 -
CASSEYFRTGSRPTGELFF TGTGCCAGCAGTGAATACTTCAGGACAGGGTCTAGGCCCACCGGGGAGCTGTTTTTT TRBJ2-2 19 TRBD1 TRBV25-1 -
CASSLGRWEVNTGELFF TGTGCCAGCAGCTTGGGTCGGTGGGAAGTGAACACCGGGGAGCTGTTTTTT TRBJ2-2 17 - TRBV11-3 -
CASSSWTSGRKHTGELFF TGTGCCAGCAGCTCGTGGACTAGCGGGAGGAAGCACACCGGGGAGCTGTTTTTT TRBJ2-2 18 TRBD2 TRBV7-6 -
CASSPQAGSGNTIYF TGTGCCAGCAGCCCACAAGCAGGGTCTGGAAACACCATATATTTT TRBJ1-3 15 - TRBV9 -
CASGRVGEQFF TGTGCCAGCGGCAGGGTAGGTGAGCAGTTCTTC TRBJ2-1 11 - TRBV2 -
CASSSAANNEQFF TGTGCCAGCAGCTCGGCAGCAAACAATGAGCAGTTCTTC TRBJ2-1 13 - TRBV7-9 once
CASSRGQGSTDTQYF TGTGCCAGCAGCCGTGGACAGGGGAGCACAGATACGCAGTATTTT TRBJ2-3 15 TRBD1 TRBV7-3 many
CASRSRGRGEIEAFF TGTGCAAGTCGCTCGAGAGGCCGAGGGGAGATTGAAGCTTTCTTT TRBJ1-1 15 - TRBV12-2 -
CATSEYSGGKTDTQYF TGTGCCACCAGTGAATATAGCGGGGGGAAGACAGATACGCAGTATTTT TRBJ2-3 16 TRBD2 TRBV24-1 few
CASSLGLAGDTYNEQFF TGTGCCAGCAGTTTGGGACTAGCGGGGGACACTTACAATGAGCAGTTCTTC TRBJ2-1 17 TRBD2 TRBV12-3/TRBV12-4 -
CASSPRWGGNSPLHF TGTGCCAGCAGCCCAAGATGGGGGGGCAATTCACCCCTCCACTTT TRBJ1-6 15 - TRBV9 few
CASRLAHSSYNEQFF TGTGCCAGCCGACTAGCCCACAGCTCCTACAATGAGCAGTTCTTC TRBJ2-1 15 TRBD2 TRBV7-2 -
CASSYTSGRRNEQFF TGTGCCAGCAGTTACACTAGCGGGAGACGCAATGAGCAGTTCTTC TRBJ2-1 15 TRBD2 TRBV6-6 -
CASGSVIDSTDTQYF TGTGCCAGCGGGAGCGTGATCGACAGCACAGATACGCAGTATTTT TRBJ2-3 15 - TRBV12-3/TRBV12-4 few
CASSLGGTNTGELFF TGTGCCAGCAGCTTGGGCGGGACTAACACCGGGGAGCTGTTTTTT TRBJ2-2 15 - TRBV7-2 few
CSVERGGNTGELFF TGCAGCGTTGAGAGGGGAGGAAACACCGGGGAGCTGTTTTTT TRBJ2-2 14 - TRBV29-1 few
CASRFDRPQETQYF TGCGCCAGCAGATTCGACAGACCACAAGAGACCCAGTACTTC TRBJ2-5 14 - TRBV5-1 few
CATSSFTEVNEQFF TGTGCCACCAGCAGTTTCACGGAGGTGAATGAGCAGTTCTTC TRBJ2-1 14 - TRBV15 -
CASSTVRHQGSEAFF TGTGCCAGCAGCACAGTCAGGCATCAGGGCTCTGAAGCTTTCTTT TRBJ1-1 15 - TRBV21-1 -
CASSTGTKNTEAFF TGTGCCAGCAGCACCGGGACAAAGAACACTGAAGCTTTCTTT TRBJ1-1 14 - TRBV11-2 -
CASSPTLGIWAFF TGTGCCAGCAGCCCTACTCTAGGAATTTGGGCTTTCTTT TRBJ1-1 13 - TRBV12-3/TRBV12-4 few
CASSGLAGGPRTDTQYF TGTGCCAGCAGCGGACTAGCGGGAGGGCCGCGCACAGATACGCAGTATTTT TRBJ2-3 17 TRBD2 TRBV6-2/TRBV6-3 few
CAISTSDRESSEQYF TGTGCCATCAGTACTAGCGACCGAGAAAGCAGCGAGCAGTACTTC TRBJ2-7 15 TRBD2 TRBV10-3 few
CSARAPGGTGELFF TGCAGTGCTAGAGCTCCGGGGGGCACCGGGGAGCTGTTTTTT TRBJ2-2 14 TRBD2 TRBV20-1 few
CASSLTGANYGYTF TGTGCCAGCAGCTTAACCGGGGCGAACTATGGCTACACCTTC TRBJ1-2 14 - TRBV7-9 few